A selection of T cell receptor beta chains follows, all from one sample in a study of blood T cell repertoires in COVID-19. Clones were read by immunoSEQ multiplex PCR, and TCRdb kept only the in-frame ones, dropping some. Among around 81,000 clones listed, just under 85% were seen once. Sequencing was done on a sample of peripheral blood. These receptor sequences come from a man between 50 and 59 years old with acute or convalescent COVID-19. The CDR3 runs from the conserved cysteine through the conserved F or W. D genes are given only for firm matches. Only some rows state a clone size, as once, few, many or a class for expanded clones.

TRBV29-1	-	-	TRBJ2-7	CSVELPQGYEQYF	TGCAGCGTTGAACTCCCCCAGGGCTACGAGCAGTACTTC
TRBV21-1	-	-	TRBJ1-5	CASSKFPRDRGRVCNQPQHF	TGTGCCAGCAGCAAATTTCCTCGGGACAGGGGGAGAGTATGCAATCAGCCCCAGCATTTT
TRBV5-1	once	-	TRBJ1-1	CASSLGYEGKGTEAFF	TGCGCCAGCAGCTTGGGGTACGAGGGAAAGGGCACTGAAGCTTTCTTT
TRBV7-9	-	-	TRBJ1-2	CASSLEEYGYTF	TGTGCCAGCAGCCTGGAGGAATATGGCTACACCTTC
TRBV9	-	-	TRBJ1-1	CASSTPGGREAFF	TGTGCCAGCAGCACCCCCGGAGGGAGGGAGGCTTTCTTT
TRBV7-8	-	-	TRBJ2-7	CASSLAREYEQYF	TGTGCCAGCAGCTTAGCGAGGGAATACGAGCAGTACTTC
TRBV15	-	TRBD1	TRBJ1-2	CATSGDRGLDYGYTF	TGTGCCACCAGCGGGGACAGGGGTTTGGACTATGGCTACACCTTC
TRBV6-1	-	-	TRBJ2-2	CANSEQTNTGELFF	TGTGCCAACAGTGAACAGACGAACACCGGGGAGCTGTTTTTT
TRBV19	-	-	TRBJ2-2	CASSIDLGAIAGELFF	TGTGCCAGTAGTATAGATCTGGGAGCAATCGCCGGGGAGCTGTTTTTT
TRBV3-1/TRBV3-2	-	TRBD2	TRBJ2-7	CASSQAGGQDEQYF	TGTGCCAGCAGCCAAGCGGGAGGGCAGGACGAGCAGTACTTC
TRBV9	-	TRBD2	TRBJ2-1	CASSVPREAEGIAEQFF	TGTGCCAGCAGCGTGCCGCGGGAGGCAGAGGGTATAGCTGAGCAGTTCTTC
TRBV15	-	-	TRBJ2-3	CATSRGDYGADTQYF	TGTGCCACCAGCAGAGGAGACTACGGGGCAGATACGCAGTATTTT
TRBV10-3	-	TRBD1	TRBJ2-1	CAISAGEGQGPVNEQFF	TGTGCCATCAGTGCGGGGGAAGGACAGGGGCCCGTTAATGAGCAGTTCTTC
TRBV21-1	-	-	TRBJ1-2	CASSRCRDRFYGYTF	TGTGCCAGCAGCAGATGCCGGGACAGGTTCTATGGCTACACCTTC
TRBV11-2	-	-	TRBJ2-7	CASSLSGYEQYF	TGTGCCAGCAGCTTAAGCGGGTACGAGCAGTACTTC
TRBV28	-	-	TRBJ2-7	CASTKALRDIFYEQYF	TGTGCCAGCACCAAGGCCCTCCGGGACATATTCTACGAGCAGTACTTC
TRBV7-2	-	TRBD2	TRBJ2-1	CASSSTSPPNEQFF	TGTGCCAGCAGCTCGACTAGCCCCCCCAATGAGCAGTTCTTC
TRBV6-5	few	TRBD1	TRBJ2-7	CASRYRPTGAPYEQYF	TGTGCCAGCAGATACCGTCCTACAGGGGCCCCCTACGAGCAGTACTTC